What follows are 4 T cell receptor beta chains derived from one specimen sequenced in a study of CD8+CD57+ T cells in acquired aplastic anemia. TCR beta VDJ and CDR3 were profiled, and genomic DNA was the template. Each CDR3 protein is one row after TCRdb ran MiXCR on the reads. The table lists roughly 220,000 distinct CDR3 sequences, about 62% of them singletons, with about 60% in the top ten. Patients chosen for sequencing had CD8+CD57+ cells that had expanded, as shown by flow cytometry. Input material: sorted CD4+, CD8+, or CD8+CD57+ T cells (not recorded which) from PBMCs. The receptors stem from a human donor with aplastic anemia.

V and J are TRBV19 and TRBJ2-1, with 10 bases aligning to TRBD2. The CDR3 loop spans 15 amino acids. Germline trimming cut 6 bases from V and 4 bases from J; bases unmatched to any gene: 6. CDR1 and CDR2 from the germline V gene are LNHDA and SQIVND (reference sequence). The CDR3 bases are TGTGCCAGTAGCATAACTAGCGGGGCTTACAATGAGCAGTTCTTC. It specifies CASSITSGAYNEQFF.

The V call is TRBV19, the J call TRBJ1-5, with TRBD1 matching 9 bases. J gave up 3 bases and V 2 bases, and 2 bases lay outside the gene matches. CDR1 LNHDA and CDR2 SQIVND come from the germline V gene (reference sequence). The CDR3 spans 15 residues. The CDR3 sequence: CASSILQGANQPQHF. The CDR3 DNA reads as TGTGCCAGTAGTATATTACAGGGGGCCAATCAGCCCCAGCATTTT. Full variable domain (outside the CDR3, taken from reference TRBV19 and TRBJ1-5): DGGITQSPKYLFRKEGQNVTLSCEQNLNHDAMYWYRQDPGQGLRLIYYSQIVNDFQKGDIAEGYSVSREKKESFPLTVTSAQKNPTAFYLCASSILQGANQPQHFGDGTRLSIL.

V gene TRBV25-1 combines with J gene TRBJ2-5, with 8 bases matching TRBD1. CDR1 and CDR2 (germline): MGHDK, SYGVNS. V gave up 1 base and J gave up 4 bases; unmatched junction bases: 11. The CDR3 is 17 amino acids. The CDR3 DNA follows: TGTGCCAGCAGTGAATCCCTCAAGCAGGGGGCCGGAGAGACCCAGTACTTC. Translating gives CASSESLKQGAGETQYF.

The rearrangement joins TRBV10-3 to TRBJ2-5; a possible D gene is TRBD1 (7 bases). Germline assignment: CDR1 ENHRY and CDR2 SYGVKD. The V end was cut by 5 bases, the J end by 5 bases, with 12 bases between. CDR3 length: 13 amino acids. The CDR3 coding sequence is TGTGCCATCAGTCAGGGGGGCGGGGAGACCCAGTACTTC. The encoded protein is CAISQGGGETQYF.